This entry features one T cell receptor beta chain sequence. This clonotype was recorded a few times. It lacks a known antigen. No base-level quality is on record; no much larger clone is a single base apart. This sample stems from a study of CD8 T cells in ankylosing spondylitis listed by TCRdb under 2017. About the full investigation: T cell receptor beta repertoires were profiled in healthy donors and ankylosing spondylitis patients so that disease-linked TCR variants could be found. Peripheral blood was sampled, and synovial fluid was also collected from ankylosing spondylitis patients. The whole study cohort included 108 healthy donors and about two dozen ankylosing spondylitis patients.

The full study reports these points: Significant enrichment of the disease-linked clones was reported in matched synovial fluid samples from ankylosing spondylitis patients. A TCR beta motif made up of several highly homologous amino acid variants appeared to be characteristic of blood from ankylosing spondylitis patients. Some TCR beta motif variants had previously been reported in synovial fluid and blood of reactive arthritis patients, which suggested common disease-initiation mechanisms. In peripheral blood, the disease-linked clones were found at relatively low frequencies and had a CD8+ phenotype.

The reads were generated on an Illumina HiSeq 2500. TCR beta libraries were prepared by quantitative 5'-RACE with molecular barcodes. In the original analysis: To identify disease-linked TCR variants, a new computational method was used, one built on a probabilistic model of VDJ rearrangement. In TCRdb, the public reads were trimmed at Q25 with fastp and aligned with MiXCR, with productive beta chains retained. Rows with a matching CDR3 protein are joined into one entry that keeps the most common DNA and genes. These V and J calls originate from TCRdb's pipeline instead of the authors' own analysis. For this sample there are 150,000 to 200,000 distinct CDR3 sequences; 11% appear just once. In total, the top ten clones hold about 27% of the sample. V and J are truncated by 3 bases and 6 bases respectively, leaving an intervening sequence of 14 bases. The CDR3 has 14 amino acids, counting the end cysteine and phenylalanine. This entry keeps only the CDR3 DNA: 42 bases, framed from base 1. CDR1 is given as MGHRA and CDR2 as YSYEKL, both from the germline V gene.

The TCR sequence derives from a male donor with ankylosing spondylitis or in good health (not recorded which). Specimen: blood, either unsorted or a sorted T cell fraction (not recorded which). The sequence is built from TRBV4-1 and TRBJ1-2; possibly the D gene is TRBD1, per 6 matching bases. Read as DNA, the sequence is TGCGCCAGCAGCCAGCCCTACAGGGATGATGGCTACACCTTC. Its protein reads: CASSQPYRDDGYTF.